This TCR beta chain appears in the sequencing data of a study of blood T cell repertoires in COVID-19. Study information: T cells, B-cell-depleted T cells, or PBMCs provided the cDNA or gDNA that served as material.

CDR1 is LGHNA, CDR2 YSLEER, per germline. With 0 bases removed from V and 10 bases from J, the gap between germline ends came to 12 bases. The CDR3 is 13 residues long. Original processing methods: Using reference gene primer amplification, nucleated cell counts were estimated. Only in-frame clones appear in the TCRdb table, and some are missing; sequencing was by immunoSEQ multiplex PCR. The V and J calls and clone size are taken from that table; D and trimming were inferred from the DNA. The sample carries 80,000 to 90,000 clones, around 85% recorded once. Sequenced: peripheral blood. This clonotype originated in a man in his 60s with acute or convalescent COVID-19. This chain joins TRBV4-3 and TRBJ1-2, with no clear D. CDR3 sequence reads: CASSQDPGSYYTF. The CDR3 coding sequence is TGCGCCAGCAGCCAAGATCCAGGCAGCTACTACACCTTC.